The clone carrying this T cell receptor (beta chain) showed up many times. As yet, its antigen is unknown. This sample was included in a study of CD8+CD57+ T cells in acquired aplastic anemia. Study as a whole: The mean DNA yield obtained from sorted CD4+ and CD8+ cells came to approximately 3 ug.

Those patients picked for sequencing had displayed CD8+CD57+ cell expansion on flow cytometry. Each patient gave a blood sample that was collected before any therapy had been received. Trimming stripped 5 bases from V and 1 base from J, with 18 bases between. Per the germline V gene, CDR1 is SEHNR and CDR2 is FQNEAQ (reference sequence). The CDR3 totals 18 residues. TCR beta VDJ and CDR3 profiles were obtained from a genomic DNA template. TCRdb used MiXCR to reprocess the reads, holding one entry per CDR3 protein. In the table there are over 250,000 distinct CDR3 sequences, approximately 57% of which are singletons. Study-level results: Between the patient and control groups, CD8+ Simpson's diversity did not differ significantly.

This TCR derives from a human donor with aplastic anemia. Sequencing was done on a sample of sorted CD4+, CD8+, or CD8+CD57+ T cells (not recorded which) from PBMCs. This chain uses TRBV7-9 with TRBJ2-6, with D possibly matching TRBD1 (6 bases). CDR3 protein: CASSRSDSRNSGANVLTF. The CDR3 coding sequence is TGTGCCAGCAGCCGATCGGACAGTCGGAATTCTGGGGCCAACGTCCTGACTTTC.